The 28 T cell receptor beta chains in this list originate from one sample, sequenced in a study of T cells expressing NK-cell markers. One entry per CDR3 protein, without DNA, is what TCRdb gives after re-calling the 5' RACE reads. The sample data list some 410,000 distinct CDR3 sequences. Material: blood T cells: a sorted CD56 or NKG2C T cell subset, CD4+ or CD8+ T cells, or bulk PBMC T cells (not recorded which). These receptors were obtained from a woman between 18 and 69 years old in good health.

The J gene is TRBJ1-2, the V gene TRBV9; TCRdb's D gene call, TRBD1, goes unchecked for lack of DNA. Looked up from germline, CDR1 is SGDLS and CDR2 is YYNGEE. The CDR3 is 12 amino acids. CDR3: CASSYTGNGYTF.

The genes are TRBV12-3 or TRBV12-4 and TRBJ2-5; the D gene TCRdb calls, TRBD2, cannot be checked with no DNA. CDR3 length: 13 residues. This CDR3 is CASSWLAGETQYF.

The chain's CDR3 is CASSPRGSGGAAEQFF. This chain uses TRBV12-3 or TRBV12-4 with TRBJ2-1; TCRdb's assignment of TRBD2 cannot be checked, as there is no DNA. The CDR3 is made up of 16 amino acids.

This sequence joins TRBV12-3 or TRBV12-4 and TRBJ2-5. The CDR3 has 13 residues. CDR3 loop: CASSFGEAETQYF.

The gene calls are TRBV28 and TRBJ2-1; TCRdb's assignment of TRBD1 cannot be checked, as there is no DNA. The CDR3 covers 15 residues. Germline CDR1 is MDHEN and CDR2 is SYDVKM. The CDR3 sequence: CASSAPDRVYNEQFF.

The chain has TRBV6-5 and TRBJ2-1. This CDR3 contains 19 residues. In germline, CDR1 is MNHEY, CDR2 SVGAGI. CDR3 loop: CASSYLPSPVSVLRKNEFF.

This chain links TRBV12-3 or TRBV12-4 with TRBJ2-1. The CDR3 spans 13 residues. CDR3 in amino acids: CASSNPRYNEQFF.

This chain links TRBV29-1 with TRBJ1-2. The V gene's germline CDR1 is SQVTM and CDR2 ANQGSEA. CDR3 length: 11 residues. This CDR3 is CSVGTNYGYTF.

The chain has TRBV7-2 and TRBJ2-7. CDR1 and CDR2 (germline): SGHTA, FQGNSA. This CDR3 has 11 amino acids. CDR3 region: CASSLTLEQYF.

This rearrangement joins TRBV21-1 to TRBJ2-3; there is no DNA to check the TCRdb D call of TRBD1. TRBV21-1 is tagged as a pseudogene. The CDR3 extends over 13 amino acids. CDR3 in amino acids: CASSFPPGGSQYF.

The J gene is TRBJ2-3, the V gene TRBV10-3; there is no DNA to check the TCRdb D call of TRBD2. The CDR3 runs 14 residues. The germline V gene encodes CDR1 ENHRY and CDR2 SYGVKD. CDR3 in amino acids: CAITIAGATDTQYF.

The rearrangement uses TRBV7-2 and TRBJ1-4. The CDR3 consists of 14 residues. CDR1 is SGHTA and CDR2 is FQGNSA in the germline V gene. The CDR3 loop is CASSGAGALEKLFF. Combining the CDR3 with reference TRBV7-2 and TRBJ1-4 gives the whole variable domain GAGVSQSPSNKVTEKGKDVELRCDPISGHTALYWYRQSLGQGLEFLIYFQGNSAPDKSGLPSDRFSAERTGGSVSTLTIQRTQQEDSAVYLCASSGAGALEKLFFGSGTQLSVL.

This rearrangement joins TRBV12-3 or TRBV12-4 to TRBJ2-1; TCRdb calls TRBD1, which cannot be checked without DNA. The CDR3 contains 14 residues. This chain's CDR3 is CASTPGTTYNEQFF.

The chain couples TRBV11-2 to TRBJ2-3; the TCRdb call, TRBD2, lacks DNA for checking. This CDR3 region has 13 residues. Looked up from germline, CDR1 is SGHAT and CDR2 is FQNNGV. The chain's CDR3 is CASTPSGSGTQYF.

J is TRBJ2-3 and V is TRBV6-1; without DNA, the TCRdb call of TRBD2 cannot be checked. The CDR3 totals 16 residues. Germline CDR1 reads MNHNS; CDR2 reads SASEGT. CDR3: CASSEILAASTDTQYF.

The V gene is TRBV15, the J gene TRBJ1-4. The CDR3 consists of 17 residues. The germline gives CDR1 LNHNV, CDR2 YYDKDF (reference sequence). This chain's CDR3 is CATSRETGLTTNEKLFF.

This sequence joins TRBV5-1 and TRBJ2-1; lacking DNA, the TRBD2 call made by TCRdb goes unchecked. The germline CDR1 and CDR2 sequences are SGHRS and YFSETQ. The CDR3 covers 14 residues. Here the CDR3 reads CASWAGTRYNEQFF. Supplemented by reference TRBV5-1 and TRBJ2-1, the full variable domain reads KAGVTQTPRYLIKTRGQQVTLSCSPISGHRSVSWYQQTPGQGLQFLFEYFSETQRNKGNFPGRFSGRQFSNSRSEMNVSTLELGDSALYLCASWAGTRYNEQFFGPGTRLTVL.

This chain links TRBV5-1 with TRBJ1-2; checking the TCRdb D call of TRBD1 is not possible without DNA. The CDR3 spans 14 residues. CDR1 is SGHRS, CDR2 YFSETQ, per germline. CDR3 region: CASSPGQSYYGYTF. The full variable domain, in which reference TRBV5-1 and TRBJ1-2 provide the parts outside the CDR3, is KAGVTQTPRYLIKTRGQQVTLSCSPISGHRSVSWYQQTPGQGLQFLFEYFSETQRNKGNFPGRFSGRQFSNSRSEMNVSTLELGDSALYLCASSPGQSYYGYTFGSGTRLTVV.

The V gene is TRBV12-3 or TRBV12-4, the J gene TRBJ1-1. The CDR3 has 15 residues. This CDR3 is CASSYWVGGNTEAFF.

The chain links TRBV6-5 to TRBJ1-6; TCRdb returns TRBD1, unconfirmable since there is no DNA. The CDR3 extends over 15 amino acids. Germline V CDR1 and CDR2: MNHEY, SVGAGI. CDR3 residues: CASSLGQGFQSPLHF.

This chain connects TRBV5-6 to TRBJ2-7; the D gene TCRdb calls, TRBD2, cannot be checked with no DNA. Germline V CDR1 and CDR2: SGHDT, YYEEEE. CDR3 length: 15 residues. CDR3 region: CASSYLAGGRNEQYF.

The gene calls are TRBV29-1 and TRBJ2-1; the D gene TCRdb calls, TRBD2, cannot be checked with no DNA. This CDR3 is built from 12 residues. Germline values: CDR1 SQVTM, CDR2 ANQGSEA. CDR3 residues: CSVKDGPNEQFF.

The rearrangement links TRBV18 to TRBJ2-7; TCRdb's D call, TRBD2, is unchecked because there is no DNA. The CDR3 runs to 14 residues. Germline loops: CDR1 KGHSH, CDR2 LQKENI. The CDR3 spells CASTTGGQVREQYF. The whole variable domain, remainder taken from reference TRBV18 and TRBJ2-7, is NAGVMQNPRHLVRRRGQEARLRCSPMKGHSHVYWYRQLPEEGLKFMVYLQKENIIDESGMPKERFSAEFPKEGPSILRIQQVVRGDSAAYFCASTTGGQVREQYFGPGTRLTVT.

The chain recombines TRBV20-1 with TRBJ2-3; TCRdb outputs TRBD2, but without DNA this stays unchecked. The V gene's germline CDR1 is DFQATT and CDR2 SNEGSKA (reference sequence). The CDR3 loop spans 16 amino acids. CDR3 in amino acids: CSARVLAGASTDTQYF.

The gene calls are TRBV7-9 and TRBJ2-3. Looked up from germline, CDR1 is SEHNR and CDR2 is FQNEAQ (reference sequence). The CDR3 runs to 12 residues. CDR3 in amino acids: CATELIGDTQYF.

This chain links TRBV4-1 with TRBJ1-1. CDR1 and CDR2 from the germline V gene are MGHRA and YSYEKL. The CDR3 is 15 residues long. CDR3 loop: CASSQGESRDTEAFF.

The rearrangement joins TRBV10-3 to TRBJ1-5. The CDR3 extends over 15 amino acids. Germline assignment: CDR1 ENHRY and CDR2 SYGVKD. CDR3: CAISESVTDNQPQHF.

V gene TRBV5-6 combines with J gene TRBJ2-7. The CDR3 is 13 amino acids. In germline, CDR1 is SGHDT, CDR2 YYEEEE. This chain's CDR3 is CASSLVPRYEQYF.